This T cell receptor beta chain was profiled in a study of T cells in localized non-small cell lung cancer (dated by TCRdb to between 2020 and 2021). Notes on the research overall: T cell repertoires of 200 to 250 early-stage NSCLC patients were analyzed, with tumors being compared against uninvolved tumor-adjacent lungs. The cohort consisted of around 250 treatment-naive NSCLC patients whose localized lung tumors had been resected. The mean age of the NSCLC patients was roughly 63 years, with 120 to 150 men and 107 women. General study outcomes and caveats: Longer overall survival was associated with higher T cell density in blood, whereas shorter survival was associated with higher clonality in adjacent lung. The highest T cell clonality was observed in uninvolved tumor-adjacent lung, where clonality exceeded that of tumor, suggesting that antigenic responses were more focused in uninvolved tumor-adjacent lung. Because the study design was exploratory, TCR variables were selected using unadjusted p-values without false-discovery rate correction. Multi-region tumor sequencing was not performed, so intratumor heterogeneity could not be excluded. A median of around 60 of the top 100 tumor clones turned up in the paired uninvolved adjacent lung, and under 30 of those clones also ranked among the top 100 of that same adjacent lung.

At diagnosis, tumor, uninvolved tumor-adjacent lung and peripheral blood were collected and then preserved as a mix of FFPE and fresh-frozen material. For TCR repertoire profiling, blood samples were analyzed as peripheral blood mononuclear cells. Worth noting for this clone: Its recognized antigen is unknown. No qualities accompany the bases; no much larger clone lies one base away.

The immunoSEQ Assay was used to sequence TCR beta CDR3 regions from DNA. Processing in the source paper ran as follows. To compute T cell density, TCR beta template counts were normalized to usable DNA, which was estimated by amplifying housekeeping genes. The preseqR package was used to estimate richness by extrapolating to 400,000 templates for PBMC samples and to 120,000 templates for tissue samples. Clonality was taken to be one minus Pielou's evenness. Tissue-enriched TCRs were identified by differential abundance testing using productive amino-acid clonotypes, minimum total count 5 and alpha 0.1. The Jaccard Index and the Morisita Overlap Index were used to measure repertoire overlap between compartments. GLIPH grouped TCR beta CDR3s together with public tetramer-defined viral CDR3s, and a viral motif had to include at least three viral sequences and also show V-gene enrichment. The table comes from immuneACCESS by way of TCRdb, which keeps in-frame sequences with V and J called. Part of the clones is missing from these tables; in studies checked, under half for an unresolved V gene and the rest for unknown reasons. That table gives V, J and clone size, and the DNA gave D and trimming. Counted in this sample were 20,000 to 30,000 clones; 85% to 95% of them appeared once. About 4% of the sample belongs to the ten largest clones.

The TCR sequence derives from a female donor older than 55 with stage II squamous cell lung carcinoma. This sample comprised peripheral blood, obtained before any cancer treatment.

The CDR3 is CARTARGFSGNTIYF. The DNA sequence follows: TGTGCCAGAACCGCTCGAGGTTTCTCTGGAAACACCATATATTTT. Recombination joined TRBV5-3 with TRBJ1-3; confidence is insufficient to name the D gene. Being an ORF, TRBV5-3 has a function that is uncertain. The CDR3 covers 15 residues, taking in both the cysteine and the phenylalanine. Only the CDR3 DNA stays, 45 bases, in frame from base 1. The junction shows trimming of 6 bases on V and 0 bases on J, plus 13 bases between the germline ends.